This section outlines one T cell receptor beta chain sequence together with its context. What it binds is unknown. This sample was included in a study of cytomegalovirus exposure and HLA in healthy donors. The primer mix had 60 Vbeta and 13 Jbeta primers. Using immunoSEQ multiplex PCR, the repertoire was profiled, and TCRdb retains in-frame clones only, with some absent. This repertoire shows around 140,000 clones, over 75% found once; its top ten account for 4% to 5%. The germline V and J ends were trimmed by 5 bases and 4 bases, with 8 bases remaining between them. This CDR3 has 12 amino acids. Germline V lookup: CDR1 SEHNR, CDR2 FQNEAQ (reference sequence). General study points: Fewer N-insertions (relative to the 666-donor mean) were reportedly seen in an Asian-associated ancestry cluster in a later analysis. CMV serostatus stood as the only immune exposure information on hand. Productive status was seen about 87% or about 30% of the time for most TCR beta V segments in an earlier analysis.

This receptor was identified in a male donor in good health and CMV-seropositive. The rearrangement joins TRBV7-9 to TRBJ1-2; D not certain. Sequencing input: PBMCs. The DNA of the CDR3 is TGTGCCAGCAGCCCGGGATTCTATGGCTACACCTTC. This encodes CASSPGFYGYTF.